Included here is one T cell receptor (beta chain) sequence, with context. This sample is part of a study of cytomegalovirus exposure and HLA in healthy donors. CDR1 and CDR2 from the germline V gene are SGHDT and YYEEEE. The CDR3 covers 13 residues. A multiplex PCR was run with 60 Vbeta primers and 13 Jbeta primers. Assay: immunoSEQ multiplex PCR; the TCRdb copy retains only in-frame clones and omits some. The sample data list more than 100,000 clones. This chain joins TRBV5-6 and TRBJ2-5; D remains unclear. The end of the DNA fits TRBJ2-7 better, so the J call may be wrong. Sequencing input: PBMCs. This receptor was taken from a man aged 40-49 years in good health and CMV-seronegative. CDR3 DNA: TGTGCCAGCAGCTTGCCAGGAACCTACGAGCAGTACTTC. The encoded protein is CASSLPGTYEQYF.